The rows below give T cell receptor beta chains drawn from one sample of a study of blood T cell repertoires in COVID-19. Some clones are missing from TCRdb's copy, which holds only in-frame ones; the method was immunoSEQ multiplex PCR. The table lists around 95,000 clones, over 70% of them singletons. The sequencing sample was made of peripheral blood. These receptors were taken from an elderly woman with acute or convalescent COVID-19. Each CDR3 is given with its conserved first and last residue. The D gene is left open where the match is weak. Expanded clones get a size class; other rows say once, few or many, or leave the size out.

j_call cdr3_length d_call clone_size v_call cdr3_aa cdr3_nt
TRBJ1-1 13 - - TRBV5-5 CASSQDSWTEAFF TGTGCCAGCAGCCAGGACAGTTGGACTGAAGCTTTCTTT
TRBJ1-5 14 TRBD1 - TRBV6-6 CASRTDRGSQPQHF TGTGCCAGCAGAACTGACAGGGGTTCTCAGCCCCAGCATTTT
TRBJ1-1 15 - - TRBV15 CATSRGDSVNTEAFF TGTGCCACCAGCAGGGGTGACAGCGTGAACACTGAAGCTTTCTTT
TRBJ1-2 13 TRBD1 few TRBV5-6 CASSLRDSYGYTF TGTGCCAGCAGCTTGAGGGACAGCTATGGCTACACCTTC
TRBJ2-7 12 TRBD1 - TRBV27 CASGGTAYEQYF TGTGCCAGCGGTGGGACAGCCTACGAGCAGTACTTC
TRBJ1-3 14 - - TRBV5-4 CASSSGYSGNTIYF TGTGCCAGCAGCTCGGGGTACTCTGGAAACACCATATATTTT
TRBJ1-5 15 - - TRBV10-3 CAISEGQYSNQPQHF TGTGCCATCAGTGAGGGACAGTATAGCAATCAGCCCCAGCATTTT
TRBJ2-1 16 TRBD1 - TRBV19 CASSRTGGAEYNEQFF TGTGCCAGTAGTCGGACAGGGGGCGCGGAGTACAATGAGCAGTTCTTC
TRBJ1-2 14 TRBD1 few TRBV10-1 CASSDTGAVDGYTF TGCGCCAGCAGTGATACAGGGGCTGTCGATGGCTACACCTTC
TRBJ2-2 19 TRBD2 - TRBV3-1/TRBV3-2 CASSQGTSGGATNTGELFF TGTGCCAGCAGCCAAGGGACTAGCGGGGGGGCAACGAACACCGGGGAGCTGTTTTTT
TRBJ2-5 16 TRBD2 - TRBV11-2 CASSSSAGAIQETQYF TGTGCCAGCAGCTCGTCAGCGGGGGCTATCCAAGAGACCCAGTACTTC
TRBJ2-1 17 - - TRBV5-8 CASSLVVASLGPNEQFF TGTGCCAGCAGCTTGGTGGTAGCCTCCCTCGGTCCCAATGAGCAGTTCTTC
TRBJ2-7 14 TRBD1 - TRBV9 CASSVRTGSYEQYF TGTGCCAGCAGCGTCAGGACAGGGTCCTACGAGCAGTACTTC
TRBJ2-5 14 - - TRBV4-3 CASSQEYRQETQYF TGCGCCAGCAGCCAAGAGTATAGACAAGAGACCCAGTACTTC
TRBJ2-5 16 - - TRBV7-9 CASSLALLQGQETQYF TGTGCCAGCAGCTTAGCGTTGTTGCAGGGGCAAGAGACCCAGTACTTC
TRBJ2-1 16 TRBD2 - TRBV5-1 CASSLSGTSGYNEQFF TGCGCCAGCAGCCTATCCGGGACTAGCGGGTACAATGAGCAGTTCTTC
TRBJ1-2 14 - - TRBV27 CASSFVGANYGYTF TGTGCCAGCAGTTTCGTAGGAGCTAACTATGGCTACACCTTC
TRBJ2-5 13 TRBD1 - TRBV2 CASSRQGAGTQYF TGTGCCAGCAGTCGACAGGGCGCCGGGACCCAGTACTTC
TRBJ2-3 16 TRBD2 - TRBV5-1 CASSSGPGLAPDTQYF TGCGCCAGCAGCTCGGGACCGGGACTAGCTCCAGATACGCAGTATTTT
TRBJ1-2 14 TRBD1 - TRBV3-1/TRBV3-2 CASSRSGQGLSYTF TGTGCCAGCAGCCGATCGGGACAGGGTCTGAGCTACACCTTC
TRBJ1-5 15 TRBD1 - TRBV19 CASSPQGDSNQPQHF TGTGCCAGTAGCCCGCAGGGGGATAGCAATCAGCCCCAGCATTTT
TRBJ2-2 16 TRBD1 - TRBV9 CASSVRDSANTGELFF TGTGCCAGCAGCGTACGGGACAGCGCGAACACCGGGGAGCTGTTTTTT
TRBJ1-4 18 TRBD1 - TRBV3-1/TRBV3-2 CASSDNVKLGQYNEKLFF TGTGCCAGCAGCGATAACGTTAAACTGGGACAGTATAATGAAAAACTGTTTTTT
TRBJ1-2 13 - - TRBV5-1 CASTFGQNYGYTF TGCGCCAGCACTTTTGGACAAAACTATGGCTACACCTTC
TRBJ2-1 15 TRBD2 - TRBV3-1/TRBV3-2 CASSHPGGGAVEQFF TGTGCCAGCAGCCACCCTGGCGGGGGGGCTGTTGAGCAGTTCTTC
TRBJ2-5 15 - - TRBV3-1/TRBV3-2 CASSQDRGRRETQYF TGTGCCAGCAGCCAAGATCGGGGTCGGCGGGAGACCCAGTACTTC
TRBJ2-3 13 - - TRBV30 CAWSPGGTDTQYF TGTGCCTGGAGTCCGGGGGGCACAGATACGCAGTATTTT
TRBJ1-4 15 - - TRBV5-1 CASSNAGNPSEKLFF TGCGCCAGTAGTAACGCAGGGAACCCCAGTGAAAAACTGTTTTTT
TRBJ2-5 12 - - TRBV7-9 CASSLNIETQYF TGTGCCAGCAGCTTAAACATTGAGACCCAGTACTTC
TRBJ2-5 15 TRBD1 - TRBV5-4 CASSRGQGDVETQYF TGTGCCAGCAGTCGGGGACAGGGTGATGTGGAGACCCAGTACTTC
TRBJ2-3 15 TRBD2 - TRBV6-1 CASSEEGLAVDTQYF TGTGCCAGCAGTGAAGAGGGACTAGCCGTAGATACGCAGTATTTT
TRBJ1-5 16 TRBD1 - TRBV11-3 CASSSWDSYSNQPQHF TGTGCCAGCAGCTCCTGGGACAGTTATAGCAATCAGCCCCAGCATTTT
TRBJ1-2 13 - - TRBV28 CASSIEADYGYTF TGTGCCAGCAGCATTGAGGCAGACTATGGCTACACCTTC
TRBJ2-2 16 TRBD1 - TRBV6-2/TRBV6-3 CASSSRTGEGVGELFF TGTGCCAGCAGTTCCCGGACAGGGGAAGGGGTCGGGGAGCTGTTTTTT
TRBJ1-5 15 - - TRBV5-5 CASSLQGGGNQPQHF TGTGCCAGCAGCTTACAGGGTGGGGGCAATCAGCCCCAGCATTTT
TRBJ2-3 16 - - TRBV6-5 CASSYSGVAVTDTQYF TGTGCCAGCAGTTACTCAGGTGTGGCGGTCACAGATACGCAGTATTTT
TRBJ1-2 13 TRBD1 many TRBV3-1/TRBV3-2 CASSQENRGGYTF TGTGCCAGCAGCCAAGAAAACAGGGGCGGCTACACCTTC
TRBJ2-7 15 TRBD1 - TRBV7-9 CASSLDGDSSYEQYF TGTGCCAGCAGCCTGGACGGGGACAGCTCCTACGAGCAGTACTTC
TRBJ1-1 18 TRBD1 - TRBV7-8 CASSPGERDRGLNTEAFF TGTGCCAGCAGCCCCGGGGAGCGGGACAGGGGTTTGAACACTGAAGCTTTCTTT
TRBJ2-2 14 - - TRBV29-1 CSAGGPGNTGELFF TGCAGCGCCGGGGGGCCTGGGAACACCGGGGAGCTGTTTTTT
TRBJ2-2 15 - few TRBV7-6 CASSLVLPPGGELFF TGTGCCAGCAGCTTAGTTCTCCCCCCAGGCGGGGAGCTGTTTTTT
TRBJ2-2 11 - - TRBV7-2 CASSPFGELFF TGTGCCAGCAGCCCTTTCGGGGAGCTGTTTTTT
TRBJ2-7 12 TRBD1 - TRBV2 CASIQGAYEQYF TGTGCCAGCATACAGGGGGCCTACGAGCAGTACTTC
TRBJ1-3 15 - - TRBV3-1/TRBV3-2 CASSPQLFSGNTIYF TGTGCCAGCAGCCCCCAACTGTTCTCTGGAAACACCATATATTTT
TRBJ1-5 14 TRBD1 - TRBV7-2 CASSTRQGGQPQHF TGTGCCAGCAGCACCCGACAGGGAGGTCAGCCCCAGCATTTT
TRBJ2-2 15 TRBD1 few TRBV2 CASSPIGQAHGELFF TGTGCCAGCAGTCCCATCGGACAGGCCCACGGGGAGCTGTTTTTT
TRBJ1-4 17 TRBD1 - TRBV27 CASSTTGGAGINEKLFF TGTGCCAGCAGTACGACAGGGGGGGCTGGGATTAATGAAAAACTGTTTTTT
TRBJ2-1 19 TRBD2 - TRBV19 CASSPPPGLAGGIHNEQFF TGTGCCAGTAGTCCCCCTCCGGGACTAGCGGGGGGGATACACAATGAGCAGTTCTTC
TRBJ1-2 17 TRBD1 - TRBV5-1 CASSSGTGALATYGYTF TGCGCCAGCAGCTCCGGGACAGGGGCCCTAGCTACCTATGGCTACACCTTC
TRBJ1-5 13 TRBD1 - TRBV5-6 CASSRDRGQPQHF TGTGCCAGCAGCCGTGACAGGGGTCAGCCCCAGCATTTT
TRBJ1-1 12 TRBD1 few TRBV10-1 CASSEGTDEAFF TGCGCCAGCAGTGAGGGGACAGACGAAGCTTTCTTT
TRBJ1-6 15 TRBD1 - TRBV19 CASGGQGLSNSPLHF TGTGCCAGTGGGGGACAGGGTCTATCCAATTCACCCCTCCACTTT
TRBJ1-3 14 TRBD1 once TRBV18 CASSPTGVGNTIYF TGTGCCAGCTCACCAACAGGGGTTGGAAACACCATATATTTT
TRBJ1-1 16 - - TRBV27 CASSSPYRFRGTEAFF TGTGCCAGCAGTTCCCCATATCGGTTTCGAGGAACTGAAGCTTTCTTT
TRBJ1-6 15 TRBD1 - TRBV3-1/TRBV3-2 CASSRQGVENSPLHF TGTGCCAGCAGCCGACAGGGTGTCGAAAATTCACCCCTCCACTTT
TRBJ2-5 13 TRBD1 - TRBV5-1 CASSPGQAETQYF TGCGCCAGCAGCCCTGGACAGGCCGAGACCCAGTACTTC
TRBJ2-3 15 TRBD2 - TRBV6-2/TRBV6-3 CASSRGGITTDTQYF TGTGCCAGCAGTCGCGGGGGAATCACCACAGATACGCAGTATTTT
TRBJ1-1 15 - - TRBV28 CASSWSRVVGTEAFF TGTGCCAGCAGTTGGTCCAGGGTGGTTGGCACTGAAGCTTTCTTT
TRBJ1-5 16 TRBD1 - TRBV24-1 CATSDSDRGGNQPQHF TGTGCCACCAGTGATTCAGACAGGGGTGGCAATCAGCCCCAGCATTTT